This entry describes one T cell receptor (beta chain). Participants were placed into cohorts based on the clinical history they reported. Trimming pared 2 bases from V and 5 bases from J, leaving 9 bases between. This CDR3 has 13 residues. Germline V gene sequence: CDR1 MRHNA, CDR2 SNTAGT. Sequencing was performed with immunoSEQ multiplex PCR; in TCRdb, only in-frame clones are kept and a portion is missing. The sample consists of about 330,000 clones, more than 85% of them appearing once. This specimen comes from a study of blood T cell repertoires in COVID-19. Study background: Donors in the United States, Italy and Spain gave samples during acute or convalescent COVID-19.

The sequence was obtained from a woman in her 30s who had recovered from COVID-19. The sequenced sample consisted of PBMCs or T cells enriched from blood (not recorded which). The J gene is TRBJ1-2, the V gene TRBV6-4; no clear D. CDR3 loop: CASSDPGEYGYTF. CDR3 coding DNA: TGTGCCAGCAGTGACCCCGGGGAGTATGGCTACACCTTC.